The rows below give T cell receptor beta chains drawn from one sample of a study of CD8+ T cells in alopecia areata. Profiled with immunoSEQ multiplex PCR; TCRdb holds only in-frame clones, not every one. The sample has 150,000 to 200,000 clones; less than 80% are singletons. Here the sequenced sample was CD4+ T cells sorted from blood, taken at week 24, from a patient treated with tofacitinib. The receptors were gathered from a human donor with alopecia areata. The CDR3 runs from the conserved cysteine through the conserved F or W. Fields, in order: J gene, V gene, CDR3 protein.

J gene: TRBJ2-7
V gene: TRBV5-6
CDR3 protein: CASSLEGQGAGYEQYF

J gene: TRBJ2-5
V gene: TRBV9
CDR3 protein: CASSVEETQYF

J gene: TRBJ2-2
V gene: TRBV18
CDR3 protein: CATAPVTGELFF

J gene: TRBJ2-5
V gene: TRBV7-9
CDR3 protein: CASSLVMGGETQYF

J gene: TRBJ1-1
V gene: TRBV2
CDR3 protein: CASLGFGPENTEAFF

J gene: TRBJ2-3
V gene: TRBV15
CDR3 protein: CATSRDHTDTQYF

J gene: TRBJ2-5
V gene: TRBV11-2
CDR3 protein: CASSLGPGQSQETQYF

J gene: TRBJ2-7
V gene: TRBV7-9
CDR3 protein: CASSLGRAYEQYF

J gene: TRBJ1-3
V gene: TRBV29-1
CDR3 protein: CSVDIPGNTIYF

J gene: TRBJ1-2
V gene: TRBV29-1
CDR3 protein: CSVYPTDSNYGYTF

J gene: TRBJ1-1
V gene: TRBV29-1
CDR3 protein: CSVQPGTGGTEAFF

J gene: TRBJ2-2
V gene: TRBV4-2
CDR3 protein: CASSQEEVKTGELFF

J gene: TRBJ2-7
V gene: TRBV29-1
CDR3 protein: CSVVRGRDEQYF

J gene: TRBJ2-5
V gene: TRBV5-6
CDR3 protein: CASSLLAGVETQYF

J gene: TRBJ1-6
V gene: TRBV7-7
CDR3 protein: CASSYDTREDNSPLHF

J gene: TRBJ2-1
V gene: TRBV2
CDR3 protein: CASAARGRYNEQFF

J gene: TRBJ2-3
V gene: TRBV30
CDR3 protein: CAWSVVSGGTDTQYF

J gene: TRBJ1-1
V gene: TRBV9
CDR3 protein: CASSEYSVNTEAFF

J gene: TRBJ2-7
V gene: TRBV6-5
CDR3 protein: CASSYQQTYEQYF

J gene: TRBJ2-1
V gene: TRBV15
CDR3 protein: CATSRDWDVQFF

J gene: TRBJ1-5
V gene: TRBV30
CDR3 protein: CAWSRRGINQPQHF

J gene: TRBJ2-7
V gene: TRBV5-6
CDR3 protein: CASSLSGVSSYEQYF

J gene: TRBJ1-1
V gene: TRBV6-1
CDR3 protein: CASKLTGQYTEAFF

J gene: TRBJ2-7
V gene: TRBV9
CDR3 protein: CASSVGSGGIYEQYF

J gene: TRBJ2-5
V gene: TRBV7-9
CDR3 protein: CASSLIQLAGVETQYF

J gene: TRBJ2-4
V gene: TRBV5-6
CDR3 protein: CASRFKGGLAKNIQYF

J gene: TRBJ2-5
V gene: TRBV5-1
CDR3 protein: CASSLEGTRQETQYF

J gene: TRBJ1-1
V gene: TRBV5-1
CDR3 protein: CASSWGRRNTEAFF

J gene: TRBJ2-7
V gene: TRBV6-5
CDR3 protein: CASSYPTGQAYEQYF